The subject of this entry is one T cell receptor (beta chain). In the original workflow: By means of reference gene primer amplification, nucleated cell counts were estimated. Clones were read by immunoSEQ multiplex PCR, and TCRdb kept only the in-frame ones, dropping some. V and J calls and clone size are given by that table; D and trimming were obtained from the DNA. The data contain fewer than 450,000 clones, approximately 89% of them singletons. Germline V lookup: CDR1 SGHNT, CDR2 YENEEA. CDR3 size: 14 residues. Between the trimmed V and J ends, which lost 5 bases and 1 base, there was a span of 9 bases. The sample belongs to a study of blood T cell repertoires in COVID-19. Across the study: There were acute and convalescent COVID-19 samples, and they came from the United States, Italy and Spain. Sample material is recorded as cDNA or gDNA derived from T cells, B-cell-depleted T cells, or PBMCs.

The chain combines TRBV11-3 with TRBJ2-4; the D gene is possibly TRBD1 (7 bases). This TCR was sampled from a young woman who had recovered from COVID-19. Sequenced sample: peripheral blood. The CDR3 nucleotides read TGTGCCAGCAGCCCAGGGGGGGCCAAAAACATTCAGTACTTC. This codes for CASSPGGAKNIQYF.